This T cell receptor beta chain is drawn from a study of blood T cell repertoires in COVID-19. For the study at large: Italy, Spain and the United States were the sources of the convalescent and acute COVID-19 samples. The analysed material was cDNA or gDNA that came from T cells, B-cell-depleted T cells, or PBMCs.

In the authors' workflow: Amplification of reference gene primers was used by the study to estimate nucleated cell counts. Profiled with immunoSEQ multiplex PCR; TCRdb holds only in-frame clones, not every one. V and J calls and clone size are as listed in that table; D and trimming were resolved from the DNA. The data contain around 200,000 clones, nearly 90% of them seen just once; the ten biggest clones take up 9.5% to 15%. Losses at the gene ends were 8 bases for V and 10 bases for J; bases not matched to a gene: 10. The CDR3 sequence is 12 residues long. Germline loops: CDR1 SQVTM, CDR2 ANQGSEA.

The sample consisted of peripheral blood. The chain is built from TRBV29-1 and TRBJ2-1; 8 nucleotides agree with TRBD2. This receptor was taken from a young woman who had recovered from COVID-19. DNA for the CDR3: TGCAGCTCTAGCTTGATAGCGGGGGAGCAGTTCTTC. Translation gives CSSSLIAGEQFF.